This T cell receptor (beta chain) stems from a study of human T cells and chemical hapten exposure (dated by TCRdb to 2020 to 2022). Notes on the research overall: For sensitization, 2% DPC in acetone was applied to an approximately 2 cm by approximately 2 cm area of upper inner arm skin. Patients additionally received weekly therapeutic DPC doses to the scalp throughout the approximately 25-week study period. Patch testing on the upper back used Finn chambers containing 0.01% DPC, with scoring done after 6 days according to International Contact Dermatitis Research Group standards. The mostly female patient cohort included alopecia areata with under or over 50% scalp involvement, alopecia totalis and alopecia universalis. Libraries were pooled for sequencing, and variation in per-sample TCR yields was attributed mainly to small differences in library volumes within the pool. This study followed changes in the peripheral blood TCR repertoire in vivo during primary and secondary sensitization of alopecia patients to the hapten diphenylcyclopropenone (DPC). Blood samples were taken from patients before sensitization (week 0) and at 2, 6 and about 24 weeks after DPC sensitization. For TCR sequencing, blood came from twenty-nine alopecia patients at anywhere from one to four time points (pre-sensitization, 2, 6 and 24 weeks).

The germline V gene encodes CDR1 LNHDA and CDR2 SQIVND (reference sequence). CDR3 length: 14 amino acids, cysteine to phenylalanine. CDR3 DNA is the only sequence kept; it has 42 bases, read in frame from the first base. V is pared back by 4 bases and J by 3 bases, with 12 bases lying between the germline termini. Broader findings and caveats from the paper: Patch test score was positively correlated with the number of PT1 expanded TCRs, with significance at thresholds 8, 16 and 32 but not at 4. Compared with pre-sensitization or healthy control sets, expanded TCRs formed significantly more large CDR3 similarity clusters, which is consistent with antigen-driven responses. Because every patient had alopecia, a presumed autoimmune disease, the patients' immune response might differ from that of healthy individuals. Repeated subsampling changed both the strength of the expansion versus patch-test correlation and the threshold at which the correlation became significant. The number of TCRs above 1 in 1000 frequency did not change with DPC sensitization; there was no evidence of global repertoire structure alterations.

Reading the label with the study, this specimen's time point is: patch test 1, 2 weeks after DPC sensitization. Read against the paper, the sample's treatment or condition label means: therapeutic diphenylcyclopropenone sensitization with weekly scalp DPC. At every patch-test visit, the blood draw took place before the patch test was put on. Eligible patients were aged 18 to 70, diagnosed with alopecia, deemed suitable for DPC therapy, and excluded if pregnant. Unfractionated whole blood was collected in Tempus Blood RNA tubes, and total RNA was extracted from that blood. The library was made by RACE. TCRdb shows the sequencer as NextSeq 500. During library preparation, unique molecular identifiers were attached to individual cDNA molecules so that TCRs could be counted in a quantitative, reproducible way. Both TCR alpha and TCR beta chains were sequenced from each blood RNA sample. For the original study's pipeline: The median number of TCRs per sample was 95,638, ranging from about 23,224 to 700,000. The Decombinator software suite was used to annotate V, J and CDR3 in the TCR reads. For the PS versus PT1 abundance plots, all samples were subsampled to the same number of TCRs (28,000). TCRs were defined as expanded if absent before sensitization and observed at least eight times at the 2-week time point. In TCRdb, the public reads were trimmed at Q25 with fastp and aligned with MiXCR, with productive beta chains retained. Identical CDR3 protein sequences are pooled into one entry, listed with their most common genes and DNA. The V and J calls and clone size come from TCRdb's table, not from the authors' own analysis. A total of approximately 57,000 distinct CDR3 sequences appear in this sample, roughly a tenth of them only once. Together, the top ten hold about an eighth of the sample.

With respect to this clonotype: It lacks a known antigen. No base quality information exists; no much larger clone differs at one position.

The sample in question was whole blood, obtained in connection with sensitization to the hapten diphenylcyclopropenone (DPC). This clonotype was sampled from a woman between 40 and 50 years old with alopecia areata. Some clones in this sample may be carry-over from other donors' samples. The chain joins TRBV19 to TRBJ2-5; the D gene is perhaps TRBD1, from 6 matching bases. The CDR3 loop reads CASSTNRDKETQYF. The nucleotides read TGTGCCAGTAGTACCAACAGGGATAAAGAGACCCAGTACTTC.